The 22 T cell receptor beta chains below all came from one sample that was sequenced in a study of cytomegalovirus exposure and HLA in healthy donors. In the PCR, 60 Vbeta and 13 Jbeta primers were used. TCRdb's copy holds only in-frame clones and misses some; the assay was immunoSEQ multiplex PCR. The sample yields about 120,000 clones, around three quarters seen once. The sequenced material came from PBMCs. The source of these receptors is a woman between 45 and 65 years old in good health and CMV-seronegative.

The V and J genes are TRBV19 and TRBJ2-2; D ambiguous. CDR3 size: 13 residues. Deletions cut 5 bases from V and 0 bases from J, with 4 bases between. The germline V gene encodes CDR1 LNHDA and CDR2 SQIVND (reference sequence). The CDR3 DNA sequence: TGTGCCAGTAGTCCCGCGAACACCGGGGAGCTGTTTTTT. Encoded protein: CASSPANTGELFF.

The CDR3 sequence: CATGPGAQDTQYF. The CDR3 nucleotides are TGTGCCACCGGTCCAGGGGCCCAAGATACGCAGTATTTT. The chain joins TRBV10-3 to TRBJ2-3; a possible D gene is TRBD1 (6 bases). The germline CDR1 and CDR2 sequences are ENHRY and SYGVKD. The ends were cut back, 10 bases at V and 5 bases at J, with 16 bases in the middle. This CDR3 contains 13 residues.

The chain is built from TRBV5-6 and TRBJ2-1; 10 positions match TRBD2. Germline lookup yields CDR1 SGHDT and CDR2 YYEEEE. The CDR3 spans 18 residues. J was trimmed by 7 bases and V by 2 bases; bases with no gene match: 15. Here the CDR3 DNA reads TGTGCCAGCAGCTTCGGACCGAACCTAGCGGGAGTAGGGAATGAGCAGTTCTTC. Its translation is CASSFGPNLAGVGNEQFF.

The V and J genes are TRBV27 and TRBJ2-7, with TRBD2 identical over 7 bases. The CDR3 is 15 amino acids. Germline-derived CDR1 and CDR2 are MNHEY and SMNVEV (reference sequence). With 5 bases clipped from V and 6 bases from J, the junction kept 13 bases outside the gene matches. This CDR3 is CASSPRGSSPSEQYF. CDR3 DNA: TGTGCCAGCAGTCCCCGCGGGAGCTCCCCTTCCGAGCAGTACTTC.

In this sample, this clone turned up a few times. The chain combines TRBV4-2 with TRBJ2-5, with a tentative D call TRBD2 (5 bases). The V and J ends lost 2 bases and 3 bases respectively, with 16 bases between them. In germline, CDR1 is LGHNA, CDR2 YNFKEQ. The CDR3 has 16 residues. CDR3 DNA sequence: TGTGCCAGCAGCCAATCGTCGGGGTTTTCGGAAGAGACCCAGTACTTC. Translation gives CASSQSSGFSEETQYF.

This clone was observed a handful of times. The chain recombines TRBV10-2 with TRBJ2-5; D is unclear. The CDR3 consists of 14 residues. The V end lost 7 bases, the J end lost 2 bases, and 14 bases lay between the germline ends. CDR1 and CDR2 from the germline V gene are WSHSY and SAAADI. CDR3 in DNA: TGCGCCAGCACCCCCCTGTGGGCTCAAGAGACCCAGTACTTC. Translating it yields CASTPLWAQETQYF.

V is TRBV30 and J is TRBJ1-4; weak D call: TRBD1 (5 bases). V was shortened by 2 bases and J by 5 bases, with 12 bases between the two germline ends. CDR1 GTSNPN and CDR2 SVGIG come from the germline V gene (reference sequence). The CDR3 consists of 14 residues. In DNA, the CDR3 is TGTGCCTGGAGTTCTGGAGGGGTAAATGAAAAACTGTTTTTT. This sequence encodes CAWSSGGVNEKLFF.

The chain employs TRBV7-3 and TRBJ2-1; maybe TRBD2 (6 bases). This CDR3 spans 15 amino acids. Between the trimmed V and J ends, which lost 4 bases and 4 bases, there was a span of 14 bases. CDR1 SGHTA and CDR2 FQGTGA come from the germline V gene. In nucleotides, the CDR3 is TGTGCCAGCAGCTCCGAACCGGGACTTTACAATGAGCAGTTCTTC. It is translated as CASSSEPGLYNEQFF.

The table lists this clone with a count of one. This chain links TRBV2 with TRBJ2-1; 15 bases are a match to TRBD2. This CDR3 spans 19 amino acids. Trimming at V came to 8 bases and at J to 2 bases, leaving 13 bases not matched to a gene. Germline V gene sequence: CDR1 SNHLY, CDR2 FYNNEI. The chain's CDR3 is CASLISGTSGRTPYNEQFF. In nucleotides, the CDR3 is TGTGCCAGCCTGATTTCCGGGACTAGCGGGAGGACACCCTACAATGAGCAGTTCTTC.

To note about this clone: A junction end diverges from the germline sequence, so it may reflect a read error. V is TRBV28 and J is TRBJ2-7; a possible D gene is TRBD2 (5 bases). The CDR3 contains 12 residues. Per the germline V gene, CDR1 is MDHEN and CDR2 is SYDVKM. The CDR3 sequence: CASSLRRARPAF. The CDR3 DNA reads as TGTGCCAGCAGTTTAAGGCGGGCCCGACCCGCTTTC.

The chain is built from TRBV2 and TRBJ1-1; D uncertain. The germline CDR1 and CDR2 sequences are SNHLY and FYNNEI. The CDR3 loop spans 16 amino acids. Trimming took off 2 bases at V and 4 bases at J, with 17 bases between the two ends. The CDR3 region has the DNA TGTGCCAGCAGTGAATCTCAGAGGGTGTCGGGCACTGAAGCTTTCTTT. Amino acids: CASSESQRVSGTEAFF.

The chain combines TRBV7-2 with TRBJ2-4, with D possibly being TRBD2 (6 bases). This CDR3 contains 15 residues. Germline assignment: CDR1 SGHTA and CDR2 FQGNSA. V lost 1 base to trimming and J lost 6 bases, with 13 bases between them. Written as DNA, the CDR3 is TGTGCCAGCAGCTTAGGGGGAGGCCCGGGAAACATTCAGTACTTC. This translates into CASSLGGGPGNIQYF. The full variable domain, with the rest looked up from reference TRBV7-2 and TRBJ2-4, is GAGVSQSPSNKVTEKGKDVELRCDPISGHTALYWYRQSLGQGLEFLIYFQGNSAPDKSGLPSDRFSAERTGGSVSTLTIQRTQQEDSAVYLCASSLGGGPGNIQYFGAGTRLSVL.

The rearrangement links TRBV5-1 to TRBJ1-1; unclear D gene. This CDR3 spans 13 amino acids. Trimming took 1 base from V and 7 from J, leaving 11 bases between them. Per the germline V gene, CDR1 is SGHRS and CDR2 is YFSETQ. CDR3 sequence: CASSLLEGGEAFF. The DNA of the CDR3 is TGCGCCAGCAGCTTGTTGGAGGGCGGTGAAGCTTTCTTT.

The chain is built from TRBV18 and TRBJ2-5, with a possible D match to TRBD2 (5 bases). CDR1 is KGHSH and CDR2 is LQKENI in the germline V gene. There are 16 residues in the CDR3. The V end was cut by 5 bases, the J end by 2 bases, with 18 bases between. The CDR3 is CASSSVTGSGQETQYF. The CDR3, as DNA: TGTGCCAGCTCATCTGTCACGGGGTCGGGACAAGAGACCCAGTACTTC.

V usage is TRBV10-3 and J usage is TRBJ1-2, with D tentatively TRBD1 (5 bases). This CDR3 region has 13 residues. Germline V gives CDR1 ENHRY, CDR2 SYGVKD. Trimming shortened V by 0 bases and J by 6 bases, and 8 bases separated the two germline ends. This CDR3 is CAISESKGDGYTF. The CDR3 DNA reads TGTGCCATCAGTGAGTCAAAAGGGGATGGCTACACCTTC.

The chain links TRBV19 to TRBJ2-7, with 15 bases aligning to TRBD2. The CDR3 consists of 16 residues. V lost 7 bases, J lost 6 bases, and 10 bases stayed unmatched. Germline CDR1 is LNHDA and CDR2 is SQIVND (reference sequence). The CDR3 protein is CASTGLAGGPRSEQYF. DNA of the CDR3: TGTGCCAGTACGGGACTAGCGGGAGGTCCAAGGAGCGAGCAGTACTTC.

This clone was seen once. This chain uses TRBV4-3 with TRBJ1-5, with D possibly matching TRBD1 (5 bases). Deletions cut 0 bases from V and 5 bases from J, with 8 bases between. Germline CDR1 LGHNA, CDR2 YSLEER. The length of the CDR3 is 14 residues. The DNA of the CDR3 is TGCGCCAGCAGCCAAGATCGGGGGTATCAGCCCCAGCATTTT. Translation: CASSQDRGYQPQHF.

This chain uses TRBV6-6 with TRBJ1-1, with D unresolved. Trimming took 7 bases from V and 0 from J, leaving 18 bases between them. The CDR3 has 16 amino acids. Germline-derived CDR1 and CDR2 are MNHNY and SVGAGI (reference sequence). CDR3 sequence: CASTPAGGFMNTEAFF. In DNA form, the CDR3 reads TGTGCCAGCACCCCCGCCGGCGGCTTCATGAACACTGAAGCTTTCTTT.

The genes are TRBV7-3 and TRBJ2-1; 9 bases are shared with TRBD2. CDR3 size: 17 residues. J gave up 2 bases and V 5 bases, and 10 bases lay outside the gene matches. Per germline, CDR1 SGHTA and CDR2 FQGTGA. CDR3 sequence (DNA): TGTGCCAGCAGCCCCGGGGGGGCGGGAGGGACCTACAATGAGCAGTTCTTC. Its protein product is CASSPGGAGGTYNEQFF.

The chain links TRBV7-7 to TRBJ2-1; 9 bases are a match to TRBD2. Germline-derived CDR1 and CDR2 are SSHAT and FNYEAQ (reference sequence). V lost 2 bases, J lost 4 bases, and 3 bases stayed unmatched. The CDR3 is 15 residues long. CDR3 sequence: CASSLLSGGYNEQFF. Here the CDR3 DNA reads TGTGCCAGCAGCTTACTAAGCGGGGGGTACAATGAGCAGTTCTTC.

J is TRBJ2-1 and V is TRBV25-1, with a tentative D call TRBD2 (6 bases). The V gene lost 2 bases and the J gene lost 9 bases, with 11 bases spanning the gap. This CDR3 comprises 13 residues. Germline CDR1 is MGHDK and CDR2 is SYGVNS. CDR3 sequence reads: CASSEGLLAEQFF. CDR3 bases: TGTGCCAGCAGTGAAGGACTATTAGCTGAGCAGTTCTTC.

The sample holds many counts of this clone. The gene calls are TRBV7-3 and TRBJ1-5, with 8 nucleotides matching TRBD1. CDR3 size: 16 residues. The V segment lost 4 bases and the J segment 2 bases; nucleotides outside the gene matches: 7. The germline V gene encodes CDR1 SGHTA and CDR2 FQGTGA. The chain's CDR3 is CASSSLDREGNQPQHF. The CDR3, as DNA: TGTGCCAGCAGCTCCTTGGACAGGGAGGGCAATCAGCCCCAGCATTTT.